One TCR beta chain is described in this entry. No antigen is known for it. Germline V gene data show CDR1 as MNHEY and CDR2 as SVGAGI. Trimming removed 4 bases from V and 1 base from J; junction bases left unmatched: 2. This CDR3 comprises 14 residues. PCR was performed using 60 Vbeta and 13 Jbeta primers. In the original analysis: Later, tens of millions of unique TCR beta chains were counted in an analysis, and roughly 11 million of them were shared. Sequenced by immunoSEQ multiplex PCR; TCRdb stores in-frame clones only, minus some. V, J and clone size derive from that table, while D and trimming were established from the DNA sequence. The data contain approximately 88,000 clones, 77% of them seen just once; the ten biggest clones take up around 3.5%. These data originate in a study of cytomegalovirus exposure and HLA in healthy donors. About the study: In an earlier analysis, approximately 120 million unique TCR beta sequences were found from 150 million to 200 million T cells.

Study-wide points: In a later analysis, CMV-associated beta chains were mostly HLA-associated, it appeared.

Unrecorded immune exposure was likely among donors, who were nominally healthy when sampled. This rearrangement joins TRBV6-5 to TRBJ1-1, with 8 bases fitting TRBD1. The sequencing input was PBMCs. The TCR originated in a man aged 25 to 45 in good health and CMV-seronegative. In DNA, the CDR3 is TGTGCCAGCAGTTGGGACAGGAAGAACACTGAAGCTTTCTTT. It specifies CASSWDRKNTEAFF.